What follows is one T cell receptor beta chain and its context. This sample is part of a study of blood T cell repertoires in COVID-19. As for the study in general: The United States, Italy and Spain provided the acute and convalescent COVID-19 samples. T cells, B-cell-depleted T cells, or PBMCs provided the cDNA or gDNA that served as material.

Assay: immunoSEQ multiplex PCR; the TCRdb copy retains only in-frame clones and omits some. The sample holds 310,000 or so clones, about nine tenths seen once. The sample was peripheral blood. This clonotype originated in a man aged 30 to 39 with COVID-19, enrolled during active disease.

CDR3 residues: CASSGRVRRRGAYNEQFF. CDR3 coding DNA: TGTGCCAGCAGCGGGCGCGTGCGTCGGCGGGGGGCCTACAATGAGCAGTTCTTC. V is TRBV2 and J is TRBJ2-1; 8 nucleotides align to TRBD2. V lost 6 bases and J lost 2; bases outside the gene matches: 15. CDR3 length: 18 residues. Germline V gives CDR1 SNHLY, CDR2 FYNNEI.